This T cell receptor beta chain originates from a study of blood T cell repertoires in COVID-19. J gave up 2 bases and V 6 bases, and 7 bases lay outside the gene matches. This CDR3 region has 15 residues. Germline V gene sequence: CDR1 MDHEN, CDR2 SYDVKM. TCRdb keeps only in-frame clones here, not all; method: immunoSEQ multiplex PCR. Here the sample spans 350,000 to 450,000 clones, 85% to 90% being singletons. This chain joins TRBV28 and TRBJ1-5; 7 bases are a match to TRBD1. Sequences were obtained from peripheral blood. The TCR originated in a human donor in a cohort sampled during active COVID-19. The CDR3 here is CASRIRQGRNQPQHF. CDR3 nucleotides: TGTGCCAGCAGGATAAGACAGGGCCGCAATCAGCCCCAGCATTTT.